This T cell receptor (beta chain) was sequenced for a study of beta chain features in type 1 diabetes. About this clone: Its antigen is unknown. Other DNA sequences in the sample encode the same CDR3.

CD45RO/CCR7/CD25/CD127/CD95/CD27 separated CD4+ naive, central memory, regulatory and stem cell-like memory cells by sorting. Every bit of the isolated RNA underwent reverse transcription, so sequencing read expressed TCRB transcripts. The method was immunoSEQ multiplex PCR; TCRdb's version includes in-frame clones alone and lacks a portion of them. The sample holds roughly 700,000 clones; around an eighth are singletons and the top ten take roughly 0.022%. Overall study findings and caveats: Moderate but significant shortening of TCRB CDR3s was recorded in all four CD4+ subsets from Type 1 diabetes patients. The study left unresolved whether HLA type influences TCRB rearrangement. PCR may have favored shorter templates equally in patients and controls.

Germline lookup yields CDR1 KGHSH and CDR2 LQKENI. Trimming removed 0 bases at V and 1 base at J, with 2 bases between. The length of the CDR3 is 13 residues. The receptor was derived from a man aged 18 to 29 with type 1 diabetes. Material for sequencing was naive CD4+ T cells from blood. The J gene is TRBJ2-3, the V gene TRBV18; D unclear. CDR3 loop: CASSPPGTDTQYF. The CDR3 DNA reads TGTGCCAGCTCACCACCCGGCACAGATACGCAGTATTTT.